The rows below give T cell receptor beta chains drawn from one sample of a study of CD8+CD57+ T cells in acquired aplastic anemia. TCRdb passed the reads through MiXCR, listing each CDR3 protein once. The sample has 450,000 to 550,000 distinct CDR3 sequences; less than 35% are singletons. The sample was sorted CD4+, CD8+, or CD8+CD57+ T cells (not recorded which) from PBMCs. These receptors originate from a human donor with aplastic anemia. The CDR3 runs from the conserved cysteine through the conserved F or W. The order of the fields is V gene, D gene, J gene, clone size, CDR3 protein, CDR3 DNA. D genes are given only for firm matches. Size is stated for part of the rows, as once, few or many counts, or as a class when the clone is expanded.

TRBV10-3,TRBD1,TRBJ1-2,.,CAISESGTGEAANYGYTF,TGTGCCATCAGTGAGTCAGGAACAGGGGAAGCGGCTAACTATGGCTACACCTTC
TRBV25-1,.,TRBJ1-3,.,CASSLGRNTIYF,TGTGCCAGCAGTTTAGGTAGAAACACCATATATTTT
TRBV6-2/TRBV6-3,.,TRBJ1-2,many,CASSYQGSYGYTF,TGTGCCAGCAGTTATCAGGGCAGCTATGGCTACACCTTC
TRBV7-2,.,TRBJ1-5,many,CASSSRYNQPQHF,TGTGCCAGCAGCTCACGGTATAATCAGCCCCAGCATTTT
TRBV2,.,TRBJ1-1,.,CASSQQGNPGTEAFF,TGTGCCAGCAGCCAACAGGGTAACCCAGGCACTGAAGCTTTCTTT
TRBV7-2,.,TRBJ2-1,.,CASSLSPPTLYNEQFF,TGTGCCAGCAGCTTGAGCCCGCCTACCCTTTACAATGAGCAGTTCTTC
TRBV10-3,.,TRBJ1-1,.,CASRDTGRAEAFF,TGTGCCAGCAGGGATACAGGGAGGGCTGAAGCTTTCTTT
TRBV7-2,.,TRBJ1-5,many,CASSRRNQPQHF,TGTGCCAGCAGCCGACGCAATCAGCCCCAGCATTTT
TRBV12-3/TRBV12-4,TRBD1,TRBJ2-7,.,CASSYGTEAYEQYF,TGTGCCAGCAGTTACGGGACAGAGGCCTACGAGCAGTACTTC
TRBV12-3/TRBV12-4,TRBD1,TRBJ1-3,many,CASSLGQAGNTIYF,TGTGCCAGCAGTTTGGGACAGGCTGGAAACACCATATATTTT
TRBV20-1,TRBD1,TRBJ2-7,once,CSARPPTGAYEQYF,TGCAGTGCTAGGCCTCCCACAGGGGCGTACGAGCAGTACTTC
TRBV25-1,.,TRBJ2-3,.,CAHPRVDPTDTQYF,TGTGCTCATCCTCGGGTGGACCCCACAGATACGCAGTATTTT
TRBV20-1,TRBD2,TRBJ2-2,.,CSARRLAGNTGELFF,TGCAGTGCTAGGAGACTAGCGGGGAACACCGGGGAGCTGTTTTTT
TRBV6-1,.,TRBJ1-3,many,CASSQSDTIYF,TGTGCCAGCAGCCAGAGTGACACCATATATTTT